This T cell receptor (beta chain) came from a study of shared clonotypes between healthy human individuals. Only in-frame clones appear in the TCRdb table, and some are missing; sequencing was by immunoSEQ multiplex PCR. The top ten hold about an eighth of the sample, which has some 530,000 clones, around 85% seen once. Germline V gives CDR1 SNHLY, CDR2 FYNNEI. The CDR3 contains 14 residues. J gave up 3 bases and V 6 bases, and 5 bases lay outside the gene matches. The study's findings and limits: Represented diversity, genetic and exposure-history alike, was limited by few donors.

A word on this clone: Its antigen remains unknown.

Sequenced sample: PBMCs. This chain joins TRBV2 and TRBJ1-3; 7 positions match TRBD1. This clonotype was sampled from a woman between 35 and 50 years old in good health. Some clones in this sample may be carry-over from other donors' samples. The CDR3 here is CASRGGADGNTIYF. CDR3 nucleotide sequence: TGTGCCAGCAGAGGGGGCGCAGATGGAAACACCATATATTTT.